The rows below give T cell receptor beta chains drawn from one sample of a study of memory B cells and T cells in multiple sclerosis. Some clones are missing from TCRdb's copy, which holds only in-frame ones; the method was immunoSEQ multiplex PCR. Found here are under 50,000 clones, almost 85% of them singletons; the top ten hold approximately 1.2%. Their antigens remain unidentified. Sequencing used PBMCs from blood kept in culture. These receptors came from a human donor with multiple sclerosis. Each CDR3 is given with its conserved first and last residue. The D gene is left open where the match is weak. Rows may omit the clone size; those that give it use once, few, many or a size class.

clone size | J gene | V gene | D gene | CDR3 protein | CDR3 DNA
NA | TRBJ2-7 | TRBV6-6 | NA | CAGGPSGRTYEQYF | TGTGCCGGAGGACCGTCCGGGCGGACCTACGAGCAGTACTTC
NA | TRBJ2-2 | TRBV19 | TRBD1 | CASSLHGQGNTGELFF | TGTGCCAGTAGTCTTCACGGACAGGGAAACACCGGGGAGCTGTTTTTT
NA | TRBJ2-1 | TRBV7-8 | TRBD2 | CASSLRRLAGGGNEQFF | TGTGCCAGCAGCTTAAGGCGACTAGCGGGGGGAGGCAATGAGCAGTTCTTC
NA | TRBJ2-7 | TRBV5-1 | NA | CASSATGTLSSYEQYF | TGCGCCAGCAGCGCCACCGGGACCCTCAGCTCCTACGAGCAGTACTTC
NA | TRBJ1-1 | TRBV28 | NA | CASSYLQQAFF | TGTGCCAGCAGTTATCTCCAGCAAGCTTTCTTT
NA | TRBJ1-1 | TRBV30 | NA | CAWGDRYTEAFF | TGTGCCTGGGGCGACAGGTATACTGAAGCTTTCTTT
NA | TRBJ2-2 | TRBV5-1 | NA | CASSLGWNTGELFF | TGCGCCAGCAGCTTGGGTTGGAACACCGGGGAGCTGTTTTTT
NA | TRBJ2-1 | TRBV7-9 | TRBD2 | CASSLTPRRGGRNEQFF | TGTGCCAGCAGCTTAACCCCTCGGCGGGGGGGCCGGAATGAGCAGTTCTTC
NA | TRBJ2-5 | TRBV7-2 | TRBD2 | CASSLLAGTGGTQYF | TGTGCCAGCAGTCTTCTAGCGGGGACCGGCGGGACCCAGTACTTC
NA | TRBJ1-1 | TRBV9 | TRBD1 | CASSVDPGPGGTEAFF | TGTGCCAGCAGCGTAGATCCGGGGCCAGGGGGCACTGAAGCTTTCTTT
NA | TRBJ1-6 | TRBV7-2 | TRBD1 | CASSPRQGYNSPLHF | TGTGCCAGCAGCCCTCGACAGGGCTATAATTCACCCCTCCACTTT
NA | TRBJ1-2 | TRBV30 | NA | CAWGGDDYGYTF | TGTGCCTGGGGAGGGGATGACTATGGCTACACCTTC
NA | TRBJ2-3 | TRBV7-2 | TRBD2 | CASSLASGGVTDTQYF | TGTGCCAGCAGCTTAGCAAGCGGGGGGGTCACAGATACGCAGTATTTT
NA | TRBJ2-1 | TRBV30 | NA | CAWSKPGNEQFF | TGTGCCTGGAGTAAGCCCGGCAATGAGCAGTTCTTC
NA | TRBJ1-1 | TRBV7-9 | NA | CASSSGPATEAFF | TGTGCCAGCAGCTCGGGGCCGGCCACTGAAGCTTTCTTT
few | TRBJ2-7 | TRBV18 | TRBD1 | CASSPSDRVEQYF | TGTGCCAGCTCACCTTCGGACAGGGTCGAGCAGTACTTC
once | TRBJ2-3 | TRBV6-5 | NA | CASSAPGETDTQYF | TGTGCCAGCAGTGCTCCAGGGGAGACAGATACGCAGTATTTT
NA | TRBJ1-5 | TRBV7-2 | TRBD1 | CASSSPQGDQPQHF | TGTGCCAGCAGCTCCCCCCAGGGGGATCAGCCCCAGCATTTT
NA | TRBJ2-2 | TRBV6-6 | TRBD2 | CASRLAGFTGELFF | TGTGCCAGCAGACTAGCGGGGTTCACCGGGGAGCTGTTTTTT
NA | TRBJ2-6 | TRBV5-1 | NA | CASSLESRVANVLTF | TGCGCCAGCAGCTTGGAAAGTAGGGTAGCCAACGTCCTGACTTTC
NA | TRBJ1-1 | TRBV10-3 | TRBD1 | CAISSSGTAMNTEAFF | TGTGCCATCAGCAGCTCGGGGACAGCCATGAACACTGAAGCTTTCTTT
few | TRBJ1-2 | TRBV19 | TRBD1 | CASSPGGGAGGFGYTF | TGTGCCAGTAGCCCCGGCGGGGGGGCAGGGGGCTTTGGCTACACCTTC